Shown below are 23 T cell receptor beta chains from a single sample sequenced in a study of identical twins. TCRdb re-called the 5' RACE reads with MiXCR, one entry per CDR3 protein. Here the sample spans approximately 590,000 distinct CDR3 sequences, roughly 9.5% being singletons. This sample was also put to use in a study of yellow fever vaccine responses in identical twins.

Sequenced material: PBMCs. These receptors were obtained from a woman aged 18-29 years in good health.

This clonotype showed up many times. The V and J genes are TRBV28 and TRBJ2-4, with D maybe TRBD1 (6 bases). Trimming stripped 5 bases from V and 0 bases from J, with 14 bases between. The CDR3 contains 16 residues. Germline V gene sequence: CDR1 MDHEN, CDR2 SYDVKM. This CDR3 is CASSPRDTLAKNIQYF. The CDR3 coding sequence is TGTGCCAGCAGTCCACGGGACACCTTAGCCAAAAACATTCAGTACTTC. The full variable domain, in which reference TRBV28 and TRBJ2-4 provide the parts outside the CDR3, is DVKVTQSSRYLVKRTGEKVFLECVQDMDHENMFWYRQDPGLGLRLIYFSYDVKMKEKGDIPEGYSVSREKKERFSLILESASTNQTSMYLCASSPRDTLAKNIQYFGAGTRLSVL.

This clonotype was seen at least ten times. This rearrangement joins TRBV19 to TRBJ2-2; 7 bases line up with TRBD2. V trimming: 2 bases; J trimming: 5 bases; junction bases outside the gene matches: 5. This CDR3 has 15 amino acids. CDR1 is LNHDA and CDR2 is SQIVND in the germline V gene (reference sequence). DNA for the CDR3: TGTGCCAGTAGTATAAGCGGGGTTCCAACCGGGGAGCTGTTTTTT. This encodes CASSISGVPTGELFF.

This clonotype turned up a few times. The gene calls are TRBV30 and TRBJ2-1, with a possible D match to TRBD1 (5 bases). Germline assignment: CDR1 GTSNPN and CDR2 SVGIG (reference sequence). V lost 2 bases and J lost 8, with 19 bases in between. This CDR3 contains 15 residues. CDR3: CAWSLGAGLRDEQFF. The CDR3 nucleotides are TGTGCCTGGAGTCTAGGCGCAGGGCTTAGGGATGAGCAGTTCTTC.

This clonotype has ten or more counts. The chain recombines TRBV12-3 or TRBV12-4 with TRBJ1-1; D unresolved. V was pared by 3 bases and J by 1 base, with 12 bases between. The CDR3 covers 15 residues. The CDR3 region has the DNA TGTGCCAGCAGTTTCAAGGGCGTTACGAACACTGAAGCTTTCTTT. As protein: CASSFKGVTNTEAFF.

There are a few counts of this clonotype. The CDR3 loop reads CASSQTGGTYEQYF. CDR3 sequence (DNA): TGTGCCAGCAGCCAGACAGGGGGGACCTACGAGCAGTACTTC. This sequence joins TRBV3-1 and TRBJ2-7, with TRBD1 identical over 9 bases. The CDR3 has 14 amino acids. In germline, CDR1 is LGHDT, CDR2 YNNKEL (reference sequence). J was trimmed by 2 bases and V by 3 bases; bases with no gene match: 2.

This chain joins TRBV7-2 and TRBJ2-3; the D is unclear. Trimming removed 5 bases at V and 6 bases at J, with 9 bases between. There are 12 residues in the CDR3. CDR1 and CDR2 (germline): SGHTA, FQGNSA. CDR3 sequence (DNA): TGTGCCAGCAGCCGCCTGGTGGATACGCAGTATTTT. This translates into CASSRLVDTQYF.

This clonotype was observed many times. The gene calls are TRBV20-1 and TRBJ2-5; 7 bases match TRBD1. This CDR3 has 15 residues. V was pared by 0 bases and J by 5 bases, with 9 bases of the junction left unmatched. The germline CDR1 and CDR2 sequences are DFQATT and SNEGSKA (reference sequence). The CDR3 region has the DNA TGCAGTGCTAGAGATAGACGACAGGGCGGGGAGACCCAGTACTTC. Translating gives CSARDRRQGGETQYF.

This clonotype was picked up a small number of times. The chain links TRBV7-2 to TRBJ2-7, with unresolved D. Trimming removed 5 bases from V and 2 bases from J, with 22 bases in between. This CDR3 is built from 17 residues. CDR1 is SGHTA and CDR2 is FQGNSA in the germline V gene. This CDR3 is CASSPLVRWTVPYEQYF. In DNA, the CDR3 is TGTGCCAGCAGCCCTCTGGTCCGCTGGACGGTGCCCTACGAGCAGTACTTC.

This clonotype has a count of ten or more. The chain carries TRBV12-3 or TRBV12-4 and TRBJ2-1; 9 bases fit TRBD1. This CDR3 has 11 amino acids. J was trimmed by 16 bases and V by 1 base; bases with no gene match: 2. The CDR3 DNA follows: TGTGCCAGCAGTTTAGGGGGACAGGGATTCTTC. It yields the protein CASSLGGQGFF.

This clonotype was observed a handful of times. The chain has TRBV10-3 and TRBJ2-1; TRBD2 aligns across 9 bases. Per the germline V gene, CDR1 is ENHRY and CDR2 is SYGVKD. Unmatched junction bases numbered 10, after V lost 4 bases and J lost 9 bases. The CDR3 spans 15 residues. Here the CDR3 reads CAISVVSSGGGEQFF. The CDR3 bases are TGTGCCATCAGTGTCGTGAGTAGCGGGGGTGGTGAGCAGTTCTTC.

In regard to this clonotype: No conserved phenylalanine or tryptophan is present at the end of the CDR3, so a read error is the likely explanation. V and J are TRBV4-3 and TRBJ2-5; D is unresolved. V was clipped by 0 bases and J by 2 bases, with 16 bases between them. The CDR3 has 17 amino acids. Germline V CDR1 and CDR2: LGHNA, YSLEER. CDR3 amino acids: CASSQDIGLGQQETQYL. CDR3 DNA: TGCGCCAGCAGCCAAGATATAGGGCTTGGGCAGCAAGAGACCCAGTACCTC.

This chain uses TRBV19 with TRBJ1-1; TRBD1 is a possible D gene (5 bases). V dropped 2 bases and J dropped 5 bases, with 12 bases sitting between them. The CDR3 length is 14 residues. CDR1 is LNHDA and CDR2 is SQIVND in the germline V gene (reference sequence). The DNA of the CDR3 is TGTGCCAGTAGTATAAGGGGCGCAGGAACTGAAGCTTTCTTT. This translates into CASSIRGAGTEAFF.

This clonotype was seen many times. The chain is built from TRBV10-3 and TRBJ2-1; perhaps TRBD2 as D (6 bases). The germline V gene encodes CDR1 ENHRY and CDR2 SYGVKD. The CDR3 has 14 residues. Trimming pared 6 bases from V and 7 bases from J, leaving 16 bases between. CDR3 amino acids: CAIRSLLARNEQFF. The DNA for the CDR3 is TGTGCCATCAGGTCTTTACTAGCAAGAAATGAGCAGTTCTTC.

This clonotype was picked up many times. The rearrangement links TRBV4-3 to TRBJ2-2, with a weak D call TRBD1 (5 bases). Trimming cost V 4 bases and J 3 bases, with 9 bases left between them. The CDR3 covers 14 residues. The germline CDR1 and CDR2 sequences are LGHNA and YSLEER. CDR3 sequence (DNA): TGCGCCAGCAGCCCCAGGGTTCACACCGGGGAGCTGTTTTTT. Protein product: CASSPRVHTGELFF.

The table lists this clonotype with many counts. This chain links TRBV5-1 with TRBJ2-2; 14 bases map to TRBD2. Germline CDR1 reads SGHRS; CDR2 reads YFSETQ. Germline trimming cut 5 bases from V and 3 bases from J; bases unmatched to any gene: 12. There are 19 residues in the CDR3. CDR3: CASSSYGTSGRRDTGELFF. The CDR3 DNA reads as TGCGCCAGCAGTTCTTATGGGACTAGCGGGAGAAGGGACACCGGGGAGCTGTTTTTT.

This clonotype has at least ten counts. J is TRBJ2-7 and V is TRBV18; 14 bases match TRBD2. The germline V gene has CDR1 KGHSH and CDR2 LQKENI. The CDR3 loop spans 16 amino acids. Trimming at V came to 2 bases and at J to 3 bases, leaving 3 bases not matched to a gene. This CDR3 is CASSPAGTSGGYEQYF. The CDR3 bases are TGTGCCAGCTCACCAGCCGGGACTAGCGGGGGCTACGAGCAGTACTTC.

This clonotype appeared many times. The rearrangement links TRBV29-1 to TRBJ2-7, with 12 bases fitting TRBD1. Germline V CDR1 and CDR2: SQVTM, ANQGSEA. CDR3 size: 15 residues. The junction had 6 bases not matched to a gene; V was cut back by 4 bases and J by 2 bases. The CDR3 loop is CSVVGTGGETYEQYF. The CDR3 DNA is TGCAGCGTTGTAGGGACAGGGGGCGAAACCTACGAGCAGTACTTC.

The chain links TRBV29-1 to TRBJ2-2; weak D call: TRBD2 (6 bases). Germline CDR1 is SQVTM and CDR2 is ANQGSEA. This CDR3 comprises 16 residues. V was shortened by 7 bases and J by 6 bases, with 24 bases between the two germline ends. The CDR3 region has the DNA TGCAGCGCCTCCCCTCTAGCGACCGGGGTCTCCGGGGAGCTGTTTTTT. It yields the protein CSASPLATGVSGELFF.

This CDR3 is CSLRLAGGGGELFF. CDR3 nucleotide sequence: TGCAGCCTGAGGCTAGCGGGGGGAGGTGGGGAGCTGTTTTTT. The V gene is TRBV29-1, the J gene TRBJ2-2; 11 bases line up with TRBD2. CDR1 and CDR2 from the germline V gene are SQVTM and ANQGSEA. Trimming took 8 bases from V and 8 from J; bases not matched to a gene: 10. CDR3 length: 14 amino acids.

The gene calls are TRBV6-1 and TRBJ2-3, with 8 bases aligning to TRBD2. Germline values: CDR1 MNHNS, CDR2 SASEGT. The CDR3 is 16 amino acids. V trimming: 5 bases; J trimming: 2 bases; junction bases outside the gene matches: 9. The CDR3 nucleotides read TGTGCCAGCAGTCCACGGGGGGGTTGGTACACAGATACGCAGTATTTT. Amino acids: CASSPRGGWYTDTQYF.

This clonotype was seen a few times. The CDR3 DNA reads TGTGCCAGCAGCTTAGTGGCGGCGGGGGGGCTGTACGAGCAGTACTTC. Its translation: CASSLVAAGGLYEQYF. V usage is TRBV7-9 and J usage is TRBJ2-7, with 9 bases that match TRBD2. The CDR3 runs 16 residues. Germline V gives CDR1 SEHNR, CDR2 FQNEAQ (reference sequence). V shed 1 base, J shed 4 bases, and the junction held 8 bases outside the gene matches.

The chain couples TRBV6-5 to TRBJ2-7; no clear D. Germline CDR1 reads MNHEY; CDR2 reads SVGAGI. V gave up 5 bases and J gave up 6 bases, with 8 bases separating them. The CDR3 is made up of 11 amino acids. The CDR3 sequence: CASSNIGEQYF. Here the CDR3 DNA reads TGTGCCAGCAGTAACATAGGCGAGCAGTACTTC.

This clonotype was observed at least ten times. The gene calls are TRBV4-3 and TRBJ2-5; possibly TRBD1 for D (6 bases). V was shortened by 4 bases and J by 4 bases, with 7 bases between the two germline ends. The length of the CDR3 is 12 residues. Germline V gene sequence: CDR1 LGHNA, CDR2 YSLEER. CDR3: CASSPGAETQYF. In DNA form, the CDR3 reads TGCGCCAGCAGCCCAGGGGCAGAGACCCAGTACTTC.